Listed here are 18 T cell receptor beta chains from one sample, sequenced in a study of blood T cell repertoires in COVID-19. Produced via immunoSEQ multiplex PCR; TCRdb's table is partial and in-frame only. The sample lists roughly 120,000 clones, roughly four fifths seen once, with 9% to 13% in the top ten. Source material: peripheral blood. These receptors were taken from a human donor in a cohort sampled during active COVID-19.

The chain employs TRBV7-6 and TRBJ2-3, with D perhaps matching TRBD2 (6 bases). Germline V gene data show CDR1 as SGHVS and CDR2 as FNYEAQ. V lost 5 bases and J 1 base, leaving 13 bases between the germline ends. The CDR3 length is 15 residues. The CDR3: CASSPLGGGTDTQYF. The CDR3 bases are TGTGCCAGCAGCCCACTCGGGGGTGGCACAGATACGCAGTATTTT.

This clone was seen a handful of times. The chain carries TRBV5-4 and TRBJ1-2, with D uncertain. CDR1 is SGHNT and CDR2 is YYREEE in the germline V gene (reference sequence). The CDR3 loop spans 13 amino acids. With 4 bases removed from V and 4 bases from J, the gap between germline ends came to 11 bases. The CDR3: CASSNANSYGYTF. In nucleotides, the CDR3 is TGTGCCAGCAGCAACGCGAACAGCTATGGCTACACCTTC.

The V and J genes are TRBV7-2 and TRBJ2-7; tentative D call: TRBD2 (6 bases). This CDR3 region has 15 residues. Germline loops: CDR1 SGHTA, CDR2 FQGNSA. The V gene lost 5 bases and the J gene lost 1 base, with 15 bases spanning the gap. The CDR3 DNA sequence: TGTGCCAGCAGCGGCGGGACCGCCCGGTCCTACGAGCAGTACTTC. Protein product: CASSGGTARSYEQYF.

The J gene is TRBJ2-6, the V gene TRBV27, with 7 positions matching TRBD1. The V gene end was trimmed by 6 bases and the J gene end by 2 bases; junction bases not matched to a gene: 7. There are 16 residues in the CDR3. Germline assignment: CDR1 MNHEY and CDR2 SMNVEV (reference sequence). CDR3 amino acids: CASSPDRVAGANVLTF. The CDR3 DNA is TGTGCCAGCAGCCCCGACAGGGTTGCTGGGGCCAACGTCCTGACTTTC.

The chain joins TRBV10-1 to TRBJ2-7; 9 bases agree with TRBD1. V trimming: 3 bases; J trimming: 3 bases; junction bases outside the gene matches: 3. CDR3 length: 14 amino acids. The V gene's germline CDR1 is WNHNN and CDR2 SYGVQD (reference sequence). The CDR3 bases are TGCGCCAGCAGTGACCCGGGACAGGGCTACGAGCAGTACTTC. This translates into CASSDPGQGYEQYF.

The CDR3 sequence is CASSDTGSPYGYTF. CDR3 nucleotides: TGTGCCAGCAGCGATACAGGGAGTCCCTATGGCTACACCTTC. The J gene is TRBJ1-2, the V gene TRBV6-4; maybe TRBD1 (6 bases). The V end lost 6 bases, the J end lost 4 bases, and 15 bases lay between the germline ends. This CDR3 is built from 14 residues. Germline lookup yields CDR1 MRHNA and CDR2 SNTAGT.

The genes are TRBV5-4 and TRBJ1-3; D gene unclear. Germline CDR1 SGHNT, CDR2 YYREEE (reference sequence). CDR3 size: 13 residues. V shed 0 bases and J shed 4 bases, with 5 bases lying between them. The CDR3 bases are TGTGCCAGCAGCTTGGTCGGGGGAAACACCATATATTTT. Translated, it gives CASSLVGGNTIYF.

This CDR3 reads CASSPGLAPYEQYF. In nucleotides, the CDR3 is TGTGCCAGCAGCCCCGGACTAGCCCCCTACGAGCAGTACTTC. The chain has TRBV7-9 and TRBJ2-7; the match to TRBD2 covers 8 bases. Germline-derived CDR1 and CDR2 are SEHNR and FQNEAQ (reference sequence). CDR3 length: 14 residues. V lost 5 bases and J lost 2; bases outside the gene matches: 5.

This sequence joins TRBV6-5 and TRBJ1-2; D is ambiguous. The CDR3 totals 15 residues. CDR1 MNHEY and CDR2 SVGAGI come from the germline V gene. V was pared by 6 bases and J by 8 bases, with 22 bases between. CDR3 sequence reads: CASSMGPLSPGGYTF. The CDR3 nucleotides read TGTGCCAGCAGCATGGGCCCTCTATCTCCGGGAGGCTACACCTTC.

This clone was recorded a few times. This chain links TRBV2 with TRBJ1-5; 9 bases fit TRBD1. V lost 3 bases, J lost 7 bases, and 10 bases stayed unmatched. This CDR3 contains 16 residues. The germline V gene has CDR1 SNHLY and CDR2 FYNNEI. The chain's CDR3 is CASSEGQGQVFQPQHF. For the CDR3, the DNA is TGTGCCAGCAGTGAGGGACAGGGTCAAGTTTTCCAGCCCCAGCATTTT.

V usage is TRBV19 and J usage is TRBJ2-3; 13 nucleotides align to TRBD2. CDR1 and CDR2 (germline): LNHDA, SQIVND (reference sequence). This CDR3 has 16 residues. V shed 6 bases, J shed 2 bases, and the junction held 5 bases outside the gene matches. CDR3 bases: TGTGCCAGTAGGGGGACTAGCGGGGCCCTCACAGATACGCAGTATTTT. Translating it yields CASRGTSGALTDTQYF.

The rearrangement joins TRBV7-9 to TRBJ1-2; 9 positions agree with TRBD1. CDR3 length equals 14 residues. J gave up 7 bases and V 3 bases, and 6 bases lay outside the gene matches. In germline, CDR1 is SEHNR, CDR2 FQNEAQ (reference sequence). The CDR3 DNA is TGTGCCAGCAGCTTCACCGGGACAGGGCTTGGCTACACCTTC. Protein: CASSFTGTGLGYTF.

This clone occurred a few times. The gene calls are TRBV4-2 and TRBJ2-7, with 11 bases lining up with TRBD2. V shed 0 bases, J shed 2 bases, and the junction held 6 bases outside the gene matches. This CDR3 contains 17 residues. Germline-derived CDR1 and CDR2 are LGHNA and YNFKEQ. This CDR3 reads CASSQDTASGGTYEQYF. CDR3 bases: TGTGCCAGCAGCCAAGATACGGCTAGCGGGGGGACCTACGAGCAGTACTTC.

The CDR3 is CASSQGSGGGYEQYF. In nucleotides, the CDR3 is TGTGCCAGCAGCCAAGGGTCAGGGGGCGGCTACGAGCAGTACTTC. The rearrangement uses TRBV3-1 (or the pseudogene TRBV3-2) and TRBJ2-7; 8 bases agree with TRBD1. Germline values: CDR1 LGHDT, CDR2 YNNKEL (reference sequence). This CDR3 contains 15 residues. With V trimmed by 1 base and J by 3 bases, 5 bases remained unmatched.

This chain links TRBV5-1 with TRBJ2-3, with D tentatively TRBD2 (5 bases). V was trimmed by 5 bases and J by 2 bases, leaving 24 bases between them. Germline assignment: CDR1 SGHRS and CDR2 YFSETQ. The CDR3 consists of 18 residues. CDR3 DNA sequence: TGCGCCAGCAGAGCCGGCTCGGGCCTAGCCGTATTCACAGATACGCAGTATTTT. As protein: CASRAGSGLAVFTDTQYF.

V usage is TRBV6-6 and J usage is TRBJ1-4; the D gene is possibly TRBD1 (6 bases). V dropped 5 bases and J dropped 0 bases, with 10 bases sitting between them. The CDR3 has 15 amino acids. Germline V gene sequence: CDR1 MNHNY, CDR2 SVGAGI (reference sequence). As DNA, the CDR3 is TGTGCCAGCAGTGGACAGAAAGCAACTAATGAAAAACTGTTTTTT. Its protein product is CASSGQKATNEKLFF.

The chain links TRBV18 to TRBJ1-4; 7 bases fit TRBD1. CDR3 size: 14 residues. V trimming: 6 bases; J trimming: 8 bases; junction bases outside the gene matches: 9. From germline, CDR1 is KGHSH and CDR2 LQKENI. CDR3 sequence: CASSPGTDREKLFF. The CDR3 coding sequence is TGTGCCAGCTCTCCCGGGACAGATAGAGAAAAACTGTTTTTT.

V is TRBV7-4 and J is TRBJ2-2; D is perhaps TRBD2 (5 bases). V was shortened by 7 bases and J by 0 bases, with 24 bases between the two germline ends. This CDR3 is built from 19 residues. The germline gives CDR1 SGHVT, CDR2 SQSDAQ. This CDR3 is CASIIVQSEGAANTGELFF. The CDR3 DNA reads TGTGCCAGCATCATAGTCCAGAGTGAGGGCGCCGCGAACACCGGGGAGCTGTTTTTT.